This TCR beta chain came from a study of CD8+ T cells in alopecia areata. On this clone: Its target is unknown.

The CDR3 spans 14 residues. Germline V gene sequence: CDR1 MDHEN, CDR2 SYDVKM. Trimming pared 8 bases from V and 4 bases from J, leaving 16 bases between. Once RNA had been extracted, it was reverse transcribed into cDNA to act as the sequencing template. Some clones are missing from TCRdb's copy, which holds only in-frame ones; the method was immunoSEQ multiplex PCR. Among 130,000 to 150,000 clones listed, 62% were seen once. Sorted out of PBMCs were CD4+ T cells and CD8+ T cells. The study's findings and limits: Sequences from scalp samples also cover resident alphabeta T cells of normal skin. Higher clonality and more expanded CD8+ clones appeared in lesional than normal scalp. Sharing of TCRs across patients appeared less clear than in mice, possibly for HLA-related reasons.

The TCR was taken from a human donor in good health. The material sequenced was CD8+ T cells sorted from blood. This chain uses TRBV28 with TRBJ2-3; possible D gene TRBD1, 5 bases. CDR3 loop: CASSQGSAADTQYF. In nucleotides, the CDR3 is TGTGCCAGCTCCCAGGGCTCGGCCGCAGATACGCAGTATTTT. Drawing the rest from reference TRBV28 and TRBJ2-3, the complete variable domain is DVKVTQSSRYLVKRTGEKVFLECVQDMDHENMFWYRQDPGLGLRLIYFSYDVKMKEKGDIPEGYSVSREKKERFSLILESASTNQTSMYLCASSQGSAADTQYFGPGTRLTVL.